This T cell receptor (beta chain) was sequenced in a study of OX40 agonist ivuxolimab in advanced cancers. Context from the whole study: Ivuxolimab was an agonistic, fully human IgG2 monoclonal antibody directed against OX40 (CD134), a costimulatory receptor. Intravenous ivuxolimab was administered to patients every 2 weeks at six dose levels: 0.01, 0.1, 0.3, 1.5, 3 and 10 mg/kg. Among the roughly 50 dose-escalation patients, around 19 had hepatocellular carcinoma, roughly 15 melanoma, 9 renal cell carcinoma and 9 head and neck cancer. A male proportion of roughly 80% and a mean age of roughly 58 years, ranging from roughly 23 to 90, were recorded for the dose-escalation cohort. Patients were allowed to have had prior anti-PD-1, anti-PD-L1 or anti-CTLA-4 therapy, and 30% to 50% of the dose-escalation patients had previously received checkpoint inhibitors. Partial responses occurred in three dose-escalation patients, of whom one had hepatocellular carcinoma and two had cutaneous melanoma. The point of sequencing TCRbeta in the periphery was to test whether ivuxolimab changed TCR sequence diversity and drove clonal T-cell expansion. The paper covers the monotherapy dose-escalation part of the phase I ivuxolimab trial, which included N ≈ 57 patients.

The trial excluded patients who had a history of autoimmune disease or were on systemic immunosuppression. In every dose cohort, peripheral blood was drawn for TCR sequencing at baseline, cycle 4 day 1, and cycle 7 day 1. Samples came from an open-label, multicenter, first-in-human phase I dose-escalation trial of ivuxolimab. Adults with locally advanced or metastatic melanoma, renal cell, hepatocellular, or head and neck squamous cell carcinoma were enrolled in the trial. CD4+ and CD8+ T cells were sorted separately from peripheral blood before TCR sequencing. The CDR3, from cysteine to phenylalanine, totals 12 residues. Of the read, only the CDR3 DNA is kept; its 36 bases are in frame from base 1. Sequences LNHDA (CDR1) and SQIVND (CDR2) are obtained from the germline V gene (reference sequence). Trimming at the junction amounts to 4 bases on V and 6 bases on J, and the germline ends lie 9 bases apart.

The paper's findings and limits, for the study overall: At doses of 0.1 to 3.0 mg/kg, clonal expansion of both CD4+ and CD8+ T cells in blood was seen between baseline and week 6. After ivuxolimab, more expanded clones were found on average in CD8+ T cells than in CD4+ T cells. The antigen specificity of the peripheral T cells that underwent clonal expansion was not determined. In the 0.1-3.0 mg/kg groups, partial responders were among the patients with the lowest normalized peripheral clonal expansion, particularly in CD8+ T cells. Low levels of normalized T-cell clonal expansion were also seen in some patients who did not respond.

With regard to this clone: Its antigen remains undetermined. No per-base quality is available; no much larger clone lies one base away.

To sequence the TCRbeta CDR3 region, genomic DNA was isolated from the sorted cells. TCRbeta CDR3 regions were sequenced using the immunoSEQ Assay. The clones in this table, taken by TCRdb from immuneACCESS, are in-frame only. Not every clone is retained; where verified, under half of the shortfall comes from an unresolved V gene, and the cause of the rest is unknown. In all, the sample holds 52,000 or so clones, and approximately 87% of those were seen once. 2.5% to 3.5% of the sample lies in the top ten. This receptor was obtained from an adult with an advanced solid tumor such as melanoma, head and neck, liver or kidney cancer. This sample comprised CD4+ or CD8+ T cells sorted from blood, obtained in a trial of the OX40 agonist ivuxolimab. The chain is made from TRBV19 and TRBJ1-1, with a tentative D gene TRBD1 over 6 matching bases. The CDR3 region has the sequence CASSTTGPEAFF. The DNA sequence is given as TGTGCCAGTAGTACAACAGGGCCTGAAGCTTTCTTT.